This T cell receptor (beta chain) was profiled in a study of CD8 T cells in ankylosing spondylitis. Study-wide points: There were earlier reports of some motif variants in reactive arthritis synovial fluid and blood.

Quantitative 5'-RACE with molecular barcodes generated TCR beta libraries. TCRdb re-analysed the 5' RACE reads in MiXCR, keeping a single row per CDR3 protein. The sample contains just under 350,000 distinct CDR3 sequences, around 15% of which appear only once. With respect to this clonotype: What it binds is not known.

Germline CDR1 and CDR2: DFQATT and SNEGSKA (reference sequence). The CDR3 runs to 13 residues. This sequence originates from a male donor with ankylosing spondylitis or in good health (not recorded which). The rearrangement joins TRBV20-1 to TRBJ2-3, with 7 bases fitting TRBD2. Sequenced: blood, either unsorted or a sorted T cell fraction (not recorded which). The CDR3 here is CRGGGAPPDTQYF. CDR3 sequence (DNA): TGCAGGGGGGGGGGAGCCCCACCAGATACGCAGTATTTT.